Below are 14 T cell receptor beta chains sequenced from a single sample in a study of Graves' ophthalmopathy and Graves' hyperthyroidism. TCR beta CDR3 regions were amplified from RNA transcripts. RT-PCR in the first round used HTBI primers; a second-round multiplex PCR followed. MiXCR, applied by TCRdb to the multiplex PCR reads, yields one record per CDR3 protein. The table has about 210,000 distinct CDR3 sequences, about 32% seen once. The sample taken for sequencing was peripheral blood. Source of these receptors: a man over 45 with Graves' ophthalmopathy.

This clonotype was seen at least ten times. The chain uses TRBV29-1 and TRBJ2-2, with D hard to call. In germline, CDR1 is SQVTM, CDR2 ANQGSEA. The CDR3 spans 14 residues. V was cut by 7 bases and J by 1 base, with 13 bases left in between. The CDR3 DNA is TGCAGCGGGACCGGTTTAGGGAACACCGGGGAGCTGTTTTTT. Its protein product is CSGTGLGNTGELFF.

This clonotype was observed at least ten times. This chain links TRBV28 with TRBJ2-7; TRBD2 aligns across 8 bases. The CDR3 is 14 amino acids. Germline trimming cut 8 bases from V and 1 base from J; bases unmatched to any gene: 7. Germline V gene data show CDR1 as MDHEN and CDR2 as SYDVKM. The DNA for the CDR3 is TGTGCCAGCTACCAAAGCGGGAGATCCTACGAGCAGTACTTC. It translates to CASYQSGRSYEQYF.

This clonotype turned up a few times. The CDR3 nucleotides read TGTGCCAGCAGTGAAAGTCTGGGACTAGCAGCCTACGAGCAGTACTTC. This encodes CASSESLGLAAYEQYF. The rearrangement uses TRBV6-1 and TRBJ2-7; TRBD2 matches at 9 bases. CDR3 length: 16 amino acids. The germline CDR1 and CDR2 sequences are MNHNS and SASEGT. V dropped 2 bases and J dropped 2; count of bases not matched to a gene: 7.

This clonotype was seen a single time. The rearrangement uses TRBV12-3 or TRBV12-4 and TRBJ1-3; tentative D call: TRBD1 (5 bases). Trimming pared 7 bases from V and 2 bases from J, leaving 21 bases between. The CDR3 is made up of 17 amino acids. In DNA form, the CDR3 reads TGTGCCAGCACCTCAAGCGACCGGGGGGGAACTGGAAACACCATATATTTT. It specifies CASTSSDRGGTGNTIYF.

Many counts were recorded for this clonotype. This CDR3 is CASSPRTSGISYEQYF. The CDR3 coding sequence is TGTGCCAGCAGCCCCCGGACTAGCGGGATATCCTACGAGCAGTACTTC. The V call is TRBV7-9, the J call TRBJ2-7; TRBD2 matches at 12 bases. This CDR3 contains 16 residues. In germline, CDR1 is SEHNR, CDR2 FQNEAQ (reference sequence). V trimming: 5 bases; J trimming: 1 base; junction bases outside the gene matches: 6. The variable domain in full, completed from reference TRBV7-9 and TRBJ2-7, reads DTGVSQNPRHKITKRGQNVTFRCDPISEHNRLYWYRQTLGQGPEFLTYFQNEAQLEKSRLLSDRFSAERPKGSFSTLEIQRTEQGDSAMYLCASSPRTSGISYEQYFGPGTRLTVT.

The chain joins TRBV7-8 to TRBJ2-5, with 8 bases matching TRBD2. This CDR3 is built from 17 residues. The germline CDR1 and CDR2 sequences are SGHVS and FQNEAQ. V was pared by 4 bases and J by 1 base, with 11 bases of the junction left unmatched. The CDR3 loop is CASSSRREGPLQETQYF. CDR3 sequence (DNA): TGTGCCAGCAGCTCACGCCGGGAGGGACCCCTCCAAGAGACCCAGTACTTC.

CDR3 coding DNA: TGTGCCGCCGGGGGGGCGGATGGCTACACCTTC. Translation: CAAGGADGYTF. The chain joins TRBV6-2 or TRBV6-3 to TRBJ1-2; D is perhaps TRBD1 (6 bases). The germline CDR1 and CDR2 sequences are MNHEY and SVGEGT. The CDR3 consists of 11 residues. With 11 bases removed from V and 6 bases from J, the gap between germline ends came to 13 bases.

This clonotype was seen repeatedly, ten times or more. The CDR3 region is CAWSGILQRNTEAFF. Written as DNA, the CDR3 is TGTGCCTGGAGTGGAATATTACAGAGGAACACTGAAGCTTTCTTT. This chain uses TRBV30 with TRBJ1-1; D not certain. Trimming removed 1 base from V and 1 base from J, with 13 bases in between. This CDR3 is 15 amino acids long. CDR1 and CDR2 from the germline V gene are GTSNPN and SVGIG (reference sequence).

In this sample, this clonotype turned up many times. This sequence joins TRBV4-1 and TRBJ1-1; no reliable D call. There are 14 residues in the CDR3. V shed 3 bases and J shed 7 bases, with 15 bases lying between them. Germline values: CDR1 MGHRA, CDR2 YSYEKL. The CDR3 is CASSQSTTRVEAFF. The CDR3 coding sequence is TGCGCCAGCAGCCAGAGTACCACACGCGTTGAAGCTTTCTTT.

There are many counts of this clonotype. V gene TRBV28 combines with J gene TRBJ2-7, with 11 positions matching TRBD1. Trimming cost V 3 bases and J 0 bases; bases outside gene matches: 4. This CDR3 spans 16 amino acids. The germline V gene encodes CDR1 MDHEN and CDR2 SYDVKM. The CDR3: CASSFLGTGGSYEQYF. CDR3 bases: TGTGCCAGCAGTTTTTTGGGGACAGGGGGCTCCTACGAGCAGTACTTC.

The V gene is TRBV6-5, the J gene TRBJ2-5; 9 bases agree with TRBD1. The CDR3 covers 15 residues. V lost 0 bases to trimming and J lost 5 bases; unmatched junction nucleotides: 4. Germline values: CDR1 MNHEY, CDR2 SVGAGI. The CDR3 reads CASSYSGQGKETQYF. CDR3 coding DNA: TGTGCCAGCAGTTACTCCGGACAGGGGAAGGAGACCCAGTACTTC.

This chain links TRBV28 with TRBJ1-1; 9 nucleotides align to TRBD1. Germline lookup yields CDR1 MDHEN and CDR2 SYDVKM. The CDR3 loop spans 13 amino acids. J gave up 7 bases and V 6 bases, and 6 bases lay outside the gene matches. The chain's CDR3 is CASSDTGGLEAFF. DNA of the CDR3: TGTGCCAGCAGCGACACAGGGGGCCTTGAAGCTTTCTTT.

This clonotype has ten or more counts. CDR3 sequence (DNA): TGCAGCGTCGGGACAGACAGAAACACTGAAGCTTTCTTT. This translates into CSVGTDRNTEAFF. The chain carries TRBV29-1 and TRBJ1-1, with 7 bases matching TRBD1. Trimming cost V 6 bases and J 2 bases; bases outside gene matches: 6. The germline V gene encodes CDR1 SQVTM and CDR2 ANQGSEA. This CDR3 has 13 residues.

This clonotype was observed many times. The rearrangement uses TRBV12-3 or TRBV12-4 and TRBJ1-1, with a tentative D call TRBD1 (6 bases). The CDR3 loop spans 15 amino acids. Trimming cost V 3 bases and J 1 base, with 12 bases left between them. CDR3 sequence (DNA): TGTGCCAGCAGTTTGGCAGGGGCGAGGAACACTGAAGCTTTCTTT. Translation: CASSLAGARNTEAFF.